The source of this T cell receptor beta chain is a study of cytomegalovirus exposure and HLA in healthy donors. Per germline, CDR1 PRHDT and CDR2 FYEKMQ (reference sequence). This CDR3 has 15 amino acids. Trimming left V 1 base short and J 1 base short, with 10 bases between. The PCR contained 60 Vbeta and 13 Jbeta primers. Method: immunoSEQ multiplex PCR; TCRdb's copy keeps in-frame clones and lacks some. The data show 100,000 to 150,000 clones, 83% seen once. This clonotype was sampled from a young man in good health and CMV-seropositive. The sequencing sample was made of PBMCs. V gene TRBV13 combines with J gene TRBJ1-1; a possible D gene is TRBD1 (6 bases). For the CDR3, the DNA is TGTGCCAGCAGCTTAGTCGGGGGGCAGAACACTGAAGCTTTCTTT. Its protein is CASSLVGGQNTEAFF. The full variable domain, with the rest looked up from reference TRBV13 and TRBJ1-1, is AAGVIQSPRHLIKEKRETATLKCYPIPRHDTVYWYQQGPGQDPQFLISFYEKMQSDKGSIPDRFSAQQFSDYHSELNMSSLELGDSALYFCASSLVGGQNTEAFFGQGTRLTVV.